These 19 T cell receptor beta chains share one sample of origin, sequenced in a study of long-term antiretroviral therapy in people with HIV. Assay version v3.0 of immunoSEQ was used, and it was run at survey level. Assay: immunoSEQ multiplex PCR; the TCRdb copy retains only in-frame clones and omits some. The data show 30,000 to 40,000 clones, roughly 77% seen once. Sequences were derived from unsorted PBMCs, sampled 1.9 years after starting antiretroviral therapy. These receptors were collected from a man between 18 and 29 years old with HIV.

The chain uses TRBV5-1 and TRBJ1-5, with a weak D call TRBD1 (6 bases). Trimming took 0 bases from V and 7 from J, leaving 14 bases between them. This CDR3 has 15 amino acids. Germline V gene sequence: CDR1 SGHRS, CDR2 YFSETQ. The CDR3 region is CASSLAPGQGQPQHF. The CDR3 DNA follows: TGCGCCAGCAGCTTGGCTCCGGGACAAGGGCAGCCCCAGCATTTT. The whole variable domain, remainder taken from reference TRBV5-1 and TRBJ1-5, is KAGVTQTPRYLIKTRGQQVTLSCSPISGHRSVSWYQQTPGQGLQFLFEYFSETQRNKGNFPGRFSGRQFSNSRSEMNVSTLELGDSALYLCASSLAPGQGQPQHFGDGTRLSIL.

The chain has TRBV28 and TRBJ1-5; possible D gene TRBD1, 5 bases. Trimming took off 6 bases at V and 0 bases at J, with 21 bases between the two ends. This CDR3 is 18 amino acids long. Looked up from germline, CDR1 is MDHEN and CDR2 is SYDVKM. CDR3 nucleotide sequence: TGTGCCAGCAGCCGAATCGCCTCGACAGTTTATAGCAATCAGCCCCAGCATTTT. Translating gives CASSRIASTVYSNQPQHF.

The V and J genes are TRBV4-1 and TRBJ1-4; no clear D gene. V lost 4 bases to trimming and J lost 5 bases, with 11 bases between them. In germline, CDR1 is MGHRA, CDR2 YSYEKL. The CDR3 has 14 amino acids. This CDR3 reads CASSPLRVNEKLFF. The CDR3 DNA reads TGCGCCAGCAGCCCCTTGAGAGTGAATGAAAAACTGTTTTTT.

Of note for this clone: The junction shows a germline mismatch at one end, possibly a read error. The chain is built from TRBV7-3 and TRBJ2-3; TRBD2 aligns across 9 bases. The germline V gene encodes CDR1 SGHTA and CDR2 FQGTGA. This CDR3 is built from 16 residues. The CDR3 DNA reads TGTGCCAGTAGCTTAACGCACCTAGCGGGGCCAGATACGCAGTATTTT. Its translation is CASSLTHLAGPDTQYF.

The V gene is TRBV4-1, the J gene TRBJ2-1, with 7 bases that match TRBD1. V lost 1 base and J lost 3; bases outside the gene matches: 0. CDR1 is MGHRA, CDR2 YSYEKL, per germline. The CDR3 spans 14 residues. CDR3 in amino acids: CASSQGQGYNEQFF. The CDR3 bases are TGCGCCAGCAGCCAAGGACAGGGCTACAATGAGCAGTTCTTC.

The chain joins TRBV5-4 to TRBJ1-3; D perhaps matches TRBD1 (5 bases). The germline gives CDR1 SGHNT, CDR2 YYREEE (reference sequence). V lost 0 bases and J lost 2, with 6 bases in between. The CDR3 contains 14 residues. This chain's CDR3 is CASSLGGAGNTIYF. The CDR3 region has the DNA TGTGCCAGCAGCTTGGGAGGGGCTGGAAACACCATATATTTT.

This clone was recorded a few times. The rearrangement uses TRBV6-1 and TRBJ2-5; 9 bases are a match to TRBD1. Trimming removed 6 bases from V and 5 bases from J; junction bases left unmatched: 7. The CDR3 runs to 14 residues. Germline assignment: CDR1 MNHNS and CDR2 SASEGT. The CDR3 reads CASSGGQGFETQYF. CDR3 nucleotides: TGTGCCAGCAGCGGTGGACAGGGGTTTGAGACCCAGTACTTC.

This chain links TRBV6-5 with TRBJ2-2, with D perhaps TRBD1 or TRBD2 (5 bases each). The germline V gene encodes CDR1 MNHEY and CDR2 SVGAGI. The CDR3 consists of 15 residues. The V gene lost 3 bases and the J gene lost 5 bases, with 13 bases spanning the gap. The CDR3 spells CASSYGTGVTGELFF. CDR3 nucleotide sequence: TGTGCCAGCAGTTATGGGACGGGCGTTACCGGGGAGCTGTTTTTT.

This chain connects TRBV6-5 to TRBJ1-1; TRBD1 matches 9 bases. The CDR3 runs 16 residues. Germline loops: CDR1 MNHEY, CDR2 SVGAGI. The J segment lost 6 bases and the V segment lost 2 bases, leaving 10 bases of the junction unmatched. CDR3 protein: CASSYGATGGTAEAFF. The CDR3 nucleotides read TGTGCCAGCAGTTACGGCGCCACAGGGGGCACTGCTGAAGCTTTCTTT.

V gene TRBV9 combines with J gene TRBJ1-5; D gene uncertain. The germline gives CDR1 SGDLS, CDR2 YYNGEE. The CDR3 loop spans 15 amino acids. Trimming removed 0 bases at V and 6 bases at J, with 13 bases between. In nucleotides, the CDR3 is TGTGCCAGCAGCGTAGTCGGTTATGAGGGTCAGCCCCAGCATTTT. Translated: CASSVVGYEGQPQHF.

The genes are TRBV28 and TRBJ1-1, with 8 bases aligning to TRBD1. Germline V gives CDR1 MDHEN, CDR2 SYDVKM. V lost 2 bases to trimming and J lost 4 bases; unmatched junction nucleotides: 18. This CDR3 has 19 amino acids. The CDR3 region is CASSLMGRGLTSPRTEAFF. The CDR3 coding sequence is TGTGCCAGCAGTTTAATGGGCAGGGGGCTCACCTCCCCCCGCACTGAAGCTTTCTTT.

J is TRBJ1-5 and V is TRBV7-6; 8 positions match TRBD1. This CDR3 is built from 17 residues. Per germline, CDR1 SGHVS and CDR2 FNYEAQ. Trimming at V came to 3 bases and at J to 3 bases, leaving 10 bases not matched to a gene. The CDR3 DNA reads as TGTGCCAGCAGCTTGGGGACAGGAGTCCTCCCCAATCAGCCCCAGCATTTT. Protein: CASSLGTGVLPNQPQHF.

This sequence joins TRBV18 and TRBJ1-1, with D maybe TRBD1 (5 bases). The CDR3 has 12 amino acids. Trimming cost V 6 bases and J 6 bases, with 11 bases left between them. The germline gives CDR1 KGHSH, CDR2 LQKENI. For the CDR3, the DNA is TGTGCCAGCTCCCTTCAGGGCGCTGAAGCTTTCTTT. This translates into CASSLQGAEAFF.

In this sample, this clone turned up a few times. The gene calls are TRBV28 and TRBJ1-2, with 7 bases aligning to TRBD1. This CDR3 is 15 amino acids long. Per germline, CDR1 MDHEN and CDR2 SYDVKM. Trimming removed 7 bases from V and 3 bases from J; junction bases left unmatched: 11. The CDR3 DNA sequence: TGTGCCAGCACTCCTGGACAGGTCTTGTACTATGGCTACACCTTC. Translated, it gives CASTPGQVLYYGYTF.

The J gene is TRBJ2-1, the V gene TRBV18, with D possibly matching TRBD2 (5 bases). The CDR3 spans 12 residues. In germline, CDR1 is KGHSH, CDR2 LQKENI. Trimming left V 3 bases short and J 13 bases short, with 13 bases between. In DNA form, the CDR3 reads TGTGCCAGCTCACCCGAGGGTCATACCCAGTTCTTC. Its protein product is CASSPEGHTQFF. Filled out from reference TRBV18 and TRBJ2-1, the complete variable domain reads NAGVMQNPRHLVRRRGQEARLRCSPMKGHSHVYWYRQLPEEGLKFMVYLQKENIIDESGMPKERFSAEFPKEGPSILRIQQVVRGDSAAYFCASSPEGHTQFFGPGTRLTVL.

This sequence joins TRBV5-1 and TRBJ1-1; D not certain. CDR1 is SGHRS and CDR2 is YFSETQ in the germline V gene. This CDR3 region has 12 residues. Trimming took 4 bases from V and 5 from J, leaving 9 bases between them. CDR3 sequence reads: CASSDGRTEAFF. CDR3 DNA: TGCGCCAGCAGCGACGGCCGGACTGAAGCTTTCTTT.

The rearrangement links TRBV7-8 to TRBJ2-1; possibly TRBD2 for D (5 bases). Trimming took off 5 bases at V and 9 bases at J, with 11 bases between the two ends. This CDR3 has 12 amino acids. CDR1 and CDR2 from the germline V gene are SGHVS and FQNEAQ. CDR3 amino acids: CASSPGISEQFF. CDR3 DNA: TGTGCCAGCAGCCCGGGAATATCTGAGCAGTTCTTC.

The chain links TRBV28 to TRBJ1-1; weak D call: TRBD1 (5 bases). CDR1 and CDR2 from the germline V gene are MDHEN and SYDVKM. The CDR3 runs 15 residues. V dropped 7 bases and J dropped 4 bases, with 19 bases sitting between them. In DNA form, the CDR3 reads TGTGCCAGCATCTATGGGGCAGTGGGTGGCACTGAAGCTTTCTTT. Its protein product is CASIYGAVGGTEAFF.

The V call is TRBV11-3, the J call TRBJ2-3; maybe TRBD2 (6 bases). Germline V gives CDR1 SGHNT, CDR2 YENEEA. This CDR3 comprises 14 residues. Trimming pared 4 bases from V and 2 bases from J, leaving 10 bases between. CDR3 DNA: TGTGCCAGCAGCTGGGACTCCTCCACAGATACGCAGTATTTT. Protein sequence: CASSWDSSTDTQYF.